The 4 T cell receptor beta chains below all came from one sample that was sequenced in a study of T cell repertoires in cytomegalovirus infection. TCRdb ran MiXCR on the reads and lists one entry per CDR3 protein. The sample lists around 120,000 distinct CDR3 sequences, 8.8% occurring once. The sequenced sample consisted of PBMCs. These receptor sequences come from a human donor in good health (CMV status not recorded). Some clones in this sample may be carry-over from other donors' samples.

This clonotype was detected only a few times. The chain links TRBV28 to TRBJ2-3; D is perhaps TRBD1 (5 bases). Looked up from germline, CDR1 is MDHEN and CDR2 is SYDVKM. This CDR3 spans 17 amino acids. The ends were cut back, 0 bases at V and 5 bases at J, with 18 bases in the middle. In DNA form, the CDR3 reads TGTGCCAGCAGTTTATGGGGCCAGGGTCGGAGTGGAGATACGCAGTATTTT. This encodes CASSLWGQGRSGDTQYF.

This clonotype was detected many times. The chain carries TRBV12-3 or TRBV12-4 and TRBJ1-2; possibly TRBD1 for D (5 bases). There are 15 residues in the CDR3. The ends were cut back, 5 bases at V and 2 bases at J, with 15 bases in the middle. This CDR3 is CASSPGAGPNYGYTF. The CDR3 DNA is TGTGCCAGCAGTCCCGGGGCAGGGCCAAACTATGGCTACACCTTC.

The rearrangement uses TRBV14 and TRBJ1-6, with 8 bases aligning to TRBD1. Trimming cost V 5 bases and J 9 bases; bases outside gene matches: 6. The CDR3 is made up of 14 amino acids. The V gene's germline CDR1 is SGHDN and CDR2 FVKESK. This CDR3 reads CASSSDRVSSPLHF. CDR3 DNA: TGTGCCAGCAGCTCGGACAGGGTTTCTTCACCCCTCCACTTT.

This clonotype was detected many times. The V call is TRBV7-8, the J call TRBJ2-5, with 13 nucleotides matching TRBD2. V shed 1 base, J shed 4 bases, and the junction held 3 bases outside the gene matches. Per the germline V gene, CDR1 is SGHVS and CDR2 is FQNEAQ. This CDR3 comprises 16 residues. The CDR3 loop reads CASSLELAGGRETQYF. In DNA, the CDR3 is TGTGCCAGCAGCTTAGAACTAGCGGGGGGGCGAGAGACCCAGTACTTC.